A single sample is the source of the 27 T cell receptor beta chains below, sequenced in a study of cytomegalovirus exposure and HLA in healthy donors. The PCR was carried out with 60 Vbeta primers and 13 Jbeta primers. Profiled with immunoSEQ multiplex PCR; TCRdb holds only in-frame clones, not every one. This sample has some 140,000 clones, with more than 70% found just once. Sequenced input: PBMCs. These receptors were obtained from a man aged 35 to 55 in good health and CMV-seronegative.

The V and J genes are TRBV27 and TRBJ2-7; TRBD2 matches at 11 bases. Germline V gene lookup returns CDR1 MNHEY and CDR2 SMNVEV (reference sequence). This CDR3 contains 14 residues. V was pared by 8 bases and J by 1 base, with 4 bases of the junction left unmatched. The CDR3 nucleotides read TGTGCCAGCCGTAGCGGGAGGGGGTCCTACGAGCAGTACTTC. Protein: CASRSGRGSYEQYF.

This clone came up once. The chain employs TRBV6-1 and TRBJ1-6, with 7 nucleotides matching TRBD1. Germline-derived CDR1 and CDR2 are MNHNS and SASEGT. The J segment lost 7 bases and the V segment lost 1 base, leaving 7 bases of the junction unmatched. This CDR3 contains 16 residues. In DNA form, the CDR3 reads TGTGCCAGCAGTGAAGGTGTAGGGGGCCCGAATTCACCCCTCCACTTT. Translation: CASSEGVGGPNSPLHF.

V gene TRBV7-2 combines with J gene TRBJ1-6; D gene unclear. The V gene's germline CDR1 is SGHTA and CDR2 FQGNSA. Trimming removed 3 bases at V and 6 bases at J, with 15 bases between. This CDR3 has 16 residues. DNA for the CDR3: TGTGCCAGCAGCTTCGCGGGCGACGAGGGTAATTCACCCCTCCACTTT. Protein: CASSFAGDEGNSPLHF.

V is TRBV30 and J is TRBJ2-3; perhaps TRBD1 as D (7 bases). The germline V gene encodes CDR1 GTSNPN and CDR2 SVGIG (reference sequence). The V and J ends lost 5 bases and 7 bases respectively, with 16 bases between them. This CDR3 spans 13 amino acids. CDR3 DNA: TGTGCCTGGTCCAGGGGGGCGACGAATACGCAGTATTTT. Its translation: CAWSRGATNTQYF.

The J gene is TRBJ2-5, the V gene TRBV5-1; no firm D call. Germline V gene data show CDR1 as SGHRS and CDR2 as YFSETQ. The CDR3 is 13 amino acids. V lost 2 bases and J 3 bases, leaving 8 bases between the germline ends. The CDR3 loop reads CASSFQLEETQYF. CDR3 bases: TGCGCCAGCAGCTTTCAACTGGAAGAGACCCAGTACTTC. Variable domain in full (rest from reference TRBV5-1 and TRBJ2-5): KAGVTQTPRYLIKTRGQQVTLSCSPISGHRSVSWYQQTPGQGLQFLFEYFSETQRNKGNFPGRFSGRQFSNSRSEMNVSTLELGDSALYLCASSFQLEETQYFGPGTRLLVL.

The chain joins TRBV27 to TRBJ2-7; D call uncertain. CDR3 size: 14 residues. V shed 6 bases and J shed 2 bases, with 14 bases lying between them. From germline, CDR1 is MNHEY and CDR2 SMNVEV (reference sequence). CDR3 in DNA: TGTGCCAGCAGGCCCTACTTGAACGCCTACGAGCAGTACTTC. Translating gives CASRPYLNAYEQYF.

The chain employs TRBV10-3 and TRBJ2-5; 12 bases map to TRBD2. The CDR3 is 15 residues long. Unmatched junction bases numbered 6, after V lost 10 bases and J lost 0 bases. CDR1 and CDR2 from the germline V gene are ENHRY and SYGVKD. The CDR3 loop is CATKRTSGDQETQYF. As DNA, the CDR3 is TGTGCCACCAAACGGACTAGCGGGGACCAAGAGACCCAGTACTTC.

The chain has TRBV6-6 and TRBJ2-5; TRBD2 matches at 11 bases. Germline V gives CDR1 MNHNY, CDR2 SVGAGI (reference sequence). V dropped 5 bases and J dropped 4; count of bases not matched to a gene: 9. The CDR3 loop spans 16 amino acids. DNA for the CDR3: TGTGCCAGCAGTAGTCTGCTAGCGGGGGGCAGAGAGACCCAGTACTTC. The encoded protein is CASSSLLAGGRETQYF.

The chain uses TRBV6-5 and TRBJ2-7; 15 bases fit TRBD2. CDR3 length equals 15 residues. Germline assignment: CDR1 MNHEY and CDR2 SVGAGI. Trimming removed 5 bases from V and 3 bases from J; junction bases left unmatched: 2. The DNA of the CDR3 is TGTGCCAGCAGTAGGGGACTAGCGGGGGGCTACGAGCAGTACTTC. The encoded protein is CASSRGLAGGYEQYF.

Note on this clone: Other DNA sequences in the sample encode the same CDR3. This chain uses TRBV19 with TRBJ1-6; the D gene is possibly TRBD1 (5 bases). Deletions cut 7 bases from V and 8 bases from J, with 18 bases between. The CDR3 consists of 15 residues. The germline V gene encodes CDR1 LNHDA and CDR2 SQIVND (reference sequence). The CDR3 nucleotides read TGTGCCAGTAACCCCGACAGCGAATTAGATTCACCCCTCCACTTT. It codes for CASNPDSELDSPLHF.

V and J are TRBV30 and TRBJ2-1, with 11 bases identical to TRBD2. Per the germline V gene, CDR1 is GTSNPN and CDR2 is SVGIG (reference sequence). This CDR3 region has 16 residues. The trim removed 1 base at V and 7 bases at J, leaving 9 bases unmatched. DNA for the CDR3: TGTGCCTGGAGTGCATCTTCGGGACTAGCGGTAAATGAGCAGTTCTTC. Its translation: CAWSASSGLAVNEQFF.

This clone was counted between two and nine times. The rearrangement joins TRBV19 to TRBJ1-5, with 8 bases fitting TRBD1. The CDR3 has 19 amino acids. Germline V gene data show CDR1 as LNHDA and CDR2 as SQIVND (reference sequence). J gave up 0 bases and V 2 bases, and 12 bases lay outside the gene matches. The CDR3: CASSISAGDRSFSNQPQHF. Written as DNA, the CDR3 is TGTGCCAGTAGTATATCAGCCGGGGACAGGAGCTTTAGCAATCAGCCCCAGCATTTT.

This chain joins TRBV6-5 and TRBJ2-7; 11 bases are a match to TRBD1. CDR1 and CDR2 (germline): MNHEY, SVGAGI. The CDR3 has 16 amino acids. J lost 0 bases, V lost 4 bases, and 5 bases had no gene match. The CDR3 loop reads CASSSGTGGRSYEQYF. DNA of the CDR3: TGTGCCAGCAGTTCCGGGACAGGGGGACGCTCCTACGAGCAGTACTTC.

The chain joins TRBV28 to TRBJ2-1; D gene unclear. CDR3 length: 13 residues. Trimming removed 11 bases from V and 7 bases from J, with 18 bases in between. Per the germline V gene, CDR1 is MDHEN and CDR2 is SYDVKM. CDR3 sequence (DNA): TGTGCCGGGTCCAGGTCGGTTACGAATGAGCAGTTCTTC. It codes for CAGSRSVTNEQFF.

The chain combines TRBV7-8 with TRBJ2-7, with D possibly being TRBD1 (6 bases). Germline V gene sequence: CDR1 SGHVS, CDR2 FQNEAQ. The CDR3 spans 14 residues. The germline V and J ends were trimmed by 1 base and 2 bases, with 9 bases remaining between them. CDR3 coding DNA: TGTGCCAGCAGCTTAGGAGGACAGACCTACGAGCAGTACTTC. Translated: CASSLGGQTYEQYF.

The V and J genes are TRBV18 and TRBJ2-7; 14 positions agree with TRBD2. The CDR3 is 16 residues long. The V segment lost 3 bases and the J segment 2 bases; nucleotides outside the gene matches: 3. Germline loops: CDR1 KGHSH, CDR2 LQKENI. The CDR3 DNA reads TGTGCCAGCTCACCCCCGGGACTAGCGGGAGCCTACGAGCAGTACTTC. This translates into CASSPPGLAGAYEQYF.

V gene TRBV7-3 combines with J gene TRBJ2-1, with 13 bases that match TRBD2. The CDR3 extends over 15 amino acids. V shed 6 bases and J 5 bases; nucleotides not matched to a gene: 4. Germline lookup yields CDR1 SGHTA and CDR2 FQGTGA. As DNA, the CDR3 is TGTGCCAGCAGTTCCGGGACTAGCGGGGACAATGAGCAGTTCTTC. It codes for CASSSGTSGDNEQFF.

The rearrangement uses TRBV5-4 and TRBJ2-1; TRBD1 aligns across 8 bases. The CDR3 totals 13 residues. From germline, CDR1 is SGHNT and CDR2 YYREEE (reference sequence). The V gene end was trimmed by 4 bases and the J gene end by 10 bases; junction bases not matched to a gene: 7. CDR3 residues: CASSRTGPEEQFF. CDR3 DNA sequence: TGTGCCAGCAGCCGGACAGGGCCTGAAGAGCAGTTCTTC.

The gene calls are TRBV4-2 and TRBJ2-3; D uncertain. This CDR3 spans 14 amino acids. CDR1 is LGHNA, CDR2 YNFKEQ, per germline. V was trimmed by 1 base and J by 2 bases, leaving 7 bases between them. The CDR3 is CASSQVADTDTQYF. For the CDR3, the DNA is TGTGCCAGCAGCCAAGTGGCAGACACAGATACGCAGTATTTT.

This clone was detected a few times. The chain joins TRBV6-5 to TRBJ2-7, with TRBD2 identical over 9 bases. The CDR3 spans 14 residues. In germline, CDR1 is MNHEY, CDR2 SVGAGI. V shed 4 bases, J shed 2 bases, and the junction held 3 bases outside the gene matches. The CDR3 loop is CASSFSGRPYEQYF. CDR3 nucleotide sequence: TGTGCCAGCAGTTTCAGCGGGAGGCCCTACGAGCAGTACTTC.

The chain employs TRBV27 and TRBJ2-3; tentatively, D is TRBD2 (6 bases). Deletions cut 4 bases from V and 2 bases from J, with 16 bases between. This CDR3 has 16 residues. Germline V gene lookup returns CDR1 MNHEY and CDR2 SMNVEV (reference sequence). CDR3 in amino acids: CASSSIAVVNTDTQYF. The DNA of the CDR3 is TGTGCCAGCAGTTCCATAGCGGTAGTCAACACAGATACGCAGTATTTT.

V is TRBV5-1 and J is TRBJ2-1; 10 nucleotides align to TRBD2. The trim removed 5 bases at V and 2 bases at J, leaving 4 bases unmatched. This CDR3 comprises 15 residues. CDR1 is SGHRS and CDR2 is YFSETQ in the germline V gene. CDR3 bases: TGCGCCAGCAGAATAACTAGCGGGGCCTACAATGAGCAGTTCTTC. Residues: CASRITSGAYNEQFF.

The rearrangement joins TRBV18 to TRBJ2-1; D might be TRBD1 (5 bases). This CDR3 contains 15 residues. Per germline, CDR1 KGHSH and CDR2 LQKENI. V lost 2 bases and J lost 5, with 13 bases in between. The chain's CDR3 is CASSPGPQADNEQFF. In nucleotides, the CDR3 is TGTGCCAGCTCACCAGGGCCACAGGCGGACAATGAGCAGTTCTTC.

This clone was recorded once. The rearrangement links TRBV6-5 to TRBJ1-6; the D gene is possibly TRBD1 (5 bases). Trimming removed 5 bases at V and 5 bases at J, with 13 bases between. The germline V gene encodes CDR1 MNHEY and CDR2 SVGAGI. This CDR3 region has 15 residues. This CDR3 reads CASSTRGLDNSPLHF. DNA of the CDR3: TGTGCCAGCAGTACCCGGGGACTCGATAATTCACCCCTCCACTTT.

CDR3 nucleotides: TGTGCCAGCAGCTTCGCTCAGGGGGCGCAATCCTACGAGCAGTACTTC. Residues: CASSFAQGAQSYEQYF. The chain couples TRBV7-9 to TRBJ2-7; 8 bases are a match to TRBD1. The CDR3 has 16 residues. In germline, CDR1 is SEHNR, CDR2 FQNEAQ (reference sequence). The trim removed 3 bases at V and 1 base at J, leaving 8 bases unmatched. The variable domain in full, completed from reference TRBV7-9 and TRBJ2-7, reads DTGVSQNPRHKITKRGQNVTFRCDPISEHNRLYWYRQTLGQGPEFLTYFQNEAQLEKSRLLSDRFSAERPKGSFSTLEIQRTEQGDSAMYLCASSFAQGAQSYEQYFGPGTRLTVT.

This clone has just a few counts. The rearrangement uses TRBV6-1 and TRBJ1-2; D gene ambiguous. The CDR3 consists of 12 residues. CDR1 and CDR2 (germline): MNHNS, SASEGT. Trimming stripped 3 bases from V and 4 bases from J, with 6 bases between. The CDR3 reads CASSEASYGYTF. CDR3 bases: TGTGCCAGCAGTGAGGCCTCCTATGGCTACACCTTC.

The V and J genes are TRBV29-1 and TRBJ2-6, with 9 bases identical to TRBD1. CDR1 SQVTM and CDR2 ANQGSEA come from the germline V gene. Trimming took 5 bases from V and 6 from J; bases not matched to a gene: 11. The CDR3 is 16 amino acids. The CDR3 region has the DNA TGCAGCGTTCTTGATAGGGACAGGGCTGAGGCCAACGTCCTGACTTTC. Amino acids: CSVLDRDRAEANVLTF.